The 17 T cell receptor beta chains in this list originate from one sample, sequenced in a study of blood T cell repertoires in COVID-19. The assay was immunoSEQ multiplex PCR, and TCRdb's table has in-frame clones only and misses some. The sample has 200,000 to 250,000 clones, about 86% seen once. Sequencing was done on a sample of peripheral blood. The receptor source for this set is a man aged 60-69 years with acute or convalescent COVID-19.

This chain links TRBV9 with TRBJ2-7, with 10 nucleotides matching TRBD2. The CDR3 has 15 residues. Germline CDR1 SGDLS, CDR2 YYNGEE. V was clipped by 4 bases and J by 3 bases; unmatched bases: 7. DNA of the CDR3: TGTGCCAGCAGCCGTAGAGCTAGCGGGAGCTACGAGCAGTACTTC. This encodes CASSRRASGSYEQYF.

The genes are TRBV3-1 (or the pseudogene TRBV3-2) and TRBJ1-6; TRBD1 is a possible D gene (6 bases). With 5 bases removed from V and 8 bases from J, the gap between germline ends came to 13 bases. The CDR3 totals 14 residues. In germline, CDR1 is LGHDT, CDR2 YNNKEL (reference sequence). The CDR3 sequence is CASSFRRGDSPLHF. The DNA for the CDR3 is TGTGCCAGCAGCTTTCGCAGGGGTGATTCACCCCTCCACTTT.

This rearrangement joins TRBV6-5 to TRBJ1-1; TRBD1 matches at 7 bases. CDR3 length: 14 residues. Germline assignment: CDR1 MNHEY and CDR2 SVGAGI. The V gene end was trimmed by 6 bases and the J gene end by 1 base; junction bases not matched to a gene: 5. CDR3 protein: CASSPNRGNTEAFF. The DNA of the CDR3 is TGTGCCAGCAGCCCAAACAGGGGGAACACTGAAGCTTTCTTT.

This clone was seen repeatedly, ten times or more. The V and J genes are TRBV19 and TRBJ2-6; 13 bases match TRBD2. V was clipped by 7 bases and J by 4 bases; unmatched bases: 4. The CDR3 covers 16 residues. Per the germline V gene, CDR1 is LNHDA and CDR2 is SQIVND (reference sequence). CDR3 protein: CASNGLAGAGANVLTF. The CDR3 DNA sequence: TGTGCCAGTAATGGACTAGCGGGAGCCGGGGCCAACGTCCTGACTTTC.

The chain combines TRBV7-2 with TRBJ2-7; 7 positions agree with TRBD1. Germline trimming cut 4 bases from V and 5 bases from J; bases unmatched to any gene: 11. The CDR3 runs to 15 residues. CDR1 and CDR2 (germline): SGHTA, FQGNSA. The CDR3 DNA follows: TGTGCCAGCAGCTCCAGGGGGTTCGAAACCGACGAGCAGTACTTC. It translates to CASSSRGFETDEQYF.

The sample holds one count of this clone. The V gene is TRBV4-3, the J gene TRBJ2-4, with 13 bases matching TRBD2. Germline V gives CDR1 LGHNA, CDR2 YSLEER. The CDR3 contains 17 residues. V was clipped by 1 base and J by 2 bases; unmatched bases: 2. This CDR3 is CASSQGTSGGTKNIQYF. CDR3 sequence (DNA): TGCGCCAGCAGCCAAGGGACTAGCGGGGGAACCAAAAACATTCAGTACTTC.

The sample holds a few counts of this clone. The V and J genes are TRBV19 and TRBJ2-7; a weak D match, TRBD1 (6 bases). The CDR3 spans 11 residues. Between the trimmed V and J ends, which lost 3 bases and 7 bases, there was a span of 7 bases. Germline values: CDR1 LNHDA, CDR2 SQIVND (reference sequence). The CDR3 is CASSIGQEQYF. CDR3 nucleotide sequence: TGTGCCAGTAGTATCGGACAGGAGCAGTACTTC.

The chain combines TRBV19 with TRBJ2-3, with a weak D call TRBD1 (5 bases). This CDR3 has 14 amino acids. The germline V gene has CDR1 LNHDA and CDR2 SQIVND (reference sequence). V gave up 3 bases and J gave up 5 bases, with 12 bases separating them. This CDR3 is CASSIRQGGDTQYF. The CDR3 nucleotides read TGTGCCAGTAGTATTCGGCAGGGCGGAGATACGCAGTATTTT.

The V call is TRBV6-2 or TRBV6-3, the J call TRBJ2-3; 8 bases align to TRBD1. This CDR3 is built from 17 residues. The ends lost 0 bases at V and 6 bases at J; junction bases unmatched: 11. Germline CDR1 MNHEY, CDR2 SVGEGT. The CDR3 spells CASSYSGTGPFVDTQYF. CDR3 in DNA: TGTGCCAGCAGTTACTCCGGGACAGGTCCTTTTGTGGATACGCAGTATTTT.

V gene TRBV19 combines with J gene TRBJ2-1, with D maybe TRBD1 (5 bases). Trimming pared 8 bases from V and 8 bases from J, leaving 19 bases between. Per germline, CDR1 LNHDA and CDR2 SQIVND (reference sequence). The CDR3 contains 14 residues. The CDR3: CASSDRGQGDEQFF. CDR3 bases: TGTGCCAGTTCAGATAGGGGCCAAGGGGATGAGCAGTTCTTC.

The chain combines TRBV6-2 or TRBV6-3 with TRBJ1-2; D unclear. Looked up from germline, CDR1 is MNHEY and CDR2 is SVGEGT. The V end was cut by 5 bases, the J end by 2 bases, with 12 bases between. The CDR3 totals 14 residues. The CDR3 spells CASSIQVPNYGYTF. The DNA of the CDR3 is TGTGCCAGCAGTATCCAGGTTCCCAACTATGGCTACACCTTC.

V and J are TRBV7-6 and TRBJ2-7; D might be TRBD2 (6 bases). V lost 2 bases, J lost 3 bases, and 11 bases lay in between. CDR3 length equals 14 residues. CDR1 is SGHVS, CDR2 FNYEAQ, per germline. The CDR3 DNA reads as TGTGCCAGCAGCTTAACTAGCAGGGTCTACGAGCAGTACTTC. Translating it yields CASSLTSRVYEQYF.

The rearrangement uses TRBV5-1 and TRBJ1-3; a possible D gene is TRBD1 (6 bases). Trimming removed 2 bases from V and 0 bases from J, with 9 bases in between. The CDR3 is made up of 15 amino acids. Germline V CDR1 and CDR2: SGHRS, YFSETQ. The CDR3 sequence is CASSFRGNSGNTIYF. The CDR3 DNA sequence: TGCGCCAGCAGCTTCAGGGGCAACTCTGGAAACACCATATATTTT.

The CDR3 DNA reads as TGTGCCAGTCCGACCTCTAGCGGGAGTTATTCGAATGAGCAGTTCTTC. This codes for CASPTSSGSYSNEQFF. J is TRBJ2-1 and V is TRBV5-8, with 10 bases matching TRBD2. Germline trimming cut 8 bases from V and 7 bases from J; bases unmatched to any gene: 15. The CDR3 spans 16 residues. Germline CDR1 and CDR2: SGHTS and YDEGEE.

The J gene is TRBJ1-2, the V gene TRBV3-1 (or the pseudogene TRBV3-2); D call uncertain. Germline loops: CDR1 LGHDT, CDR2 YNNKEL (reference sequence). V lost 0 bases and J lost 6, with 11 bases in between. The CDR3 spans 14 residues. The CDR3, as DNA: TGTGCCAGCAGCCAAGATACGGCAGCGAATGGCTACACCTTC. Translating it yields CASSQDTAANGYTF.

This chain connects TRBV5-5 to TRBJ2-3, with D possibly TRBD1 on 5 matching bases. Trimming removed 2 bases from V and 2 bases from J, with 9 bases in between. The V gene's germline CDR1 is SGHKS and CDR2 YYEKEE (reference sequence). The CDR3 covers 14 residues. The CDR3 nucleotides are TGTGCCAGCAGCTTAAGACAGAACACAGATACGCAGTATTTT. This sequence encodes CASSLRQNTDTQYF.

V gene TRBV28 combines with J gene TRBJ1-1, with 7 bases fitting TRBD1. The CDR3 length is 14 residues. The germline V gene encodes CDR1 MDHEN and CDR2 SYDVKM. Trimming at V came to 4 bases and at J to 11 bases, leaving 13 bases not matched to a gene. For the CDR3, the DNA is TGTGCCAGCAGTTCCAATACAGGGGCCGAAGGGGCTTTCTTT. Translation: CASSSNTGAEGAFF.